This TCR beta chain was sequenced in a study of cytomegalovirus exposure and HLA in healthy donors. Study-wide context: Unique TCRs from HLA-typed donors, 70 million to 85 million of them, were held in an early data release. Study findings and constraints: In a later analysis, most CMV-associated TCR beta chains appeared HLA-restricted. Serostatus for CMV was the only available immune exposure information.

Notes on this clone: The antigen is unknown.

Researchers ran the PCR with 60 Vbeta and 13 Jbeta primers. Authors' analysis steps: There were around 80 million unique TCR beta chains by a later count, and 10 million to 12 million of them were shared. Only in-frame clones appear in the TCRdb table, and some are missing; sequencing was by immunoSEQ multiplex PCR. V and J calls and clone size come straight from that table; D and trimming were deduced from the DNA. The table lists just over 150,000 clones, around 76% of them singletons. This CDR3 spans 10 amino acids. Germline V gives CDR1 DFQATT, CDR2 SNEGSKA (reference sequence). Trimming removed 3 bases at V and 9 bases at J, with 6 bases between.

The sample taken for sequencing was PBMCs. The chain uses TRBV20-1 and TRBJ2-1; D uncertain. The TCR sequence derives from a middle-aged man in good health and CMV-seropositive. CDR3 coding DNA: TGCAGTGCTAGCATTCCTGAGCAGTTCTTC. Translated: CSASIPEQFF.